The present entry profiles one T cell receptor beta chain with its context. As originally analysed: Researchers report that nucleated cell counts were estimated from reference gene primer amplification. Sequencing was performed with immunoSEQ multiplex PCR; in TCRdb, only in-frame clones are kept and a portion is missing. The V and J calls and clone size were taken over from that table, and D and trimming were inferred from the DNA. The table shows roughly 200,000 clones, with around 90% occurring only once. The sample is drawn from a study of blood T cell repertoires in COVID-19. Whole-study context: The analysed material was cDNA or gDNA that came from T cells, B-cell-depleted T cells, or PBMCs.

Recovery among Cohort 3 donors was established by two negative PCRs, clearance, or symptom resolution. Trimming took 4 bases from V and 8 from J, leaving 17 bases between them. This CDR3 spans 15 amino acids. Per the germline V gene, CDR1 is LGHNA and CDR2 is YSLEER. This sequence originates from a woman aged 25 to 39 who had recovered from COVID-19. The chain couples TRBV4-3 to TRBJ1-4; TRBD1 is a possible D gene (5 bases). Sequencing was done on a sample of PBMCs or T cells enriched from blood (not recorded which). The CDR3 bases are TGCGCCAGCAGCCGAGGGACTGGTTTGGGGGAAAAACTGTTTTTT. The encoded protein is CASSRGTGLGEKLFF.